One T cell receptor beta chain is described in this entry. What it binds is unknown. The isolated RNA, all of it, was reverse transcribed, so expressed TCRB transcripts were what got sequenced. Several million reads on average were seen across naive, central memory and regulatory T cell samples. TCRdb's table, derived via immunoSEQ multiplex PCR, lists solely in-frame clones and lacks some. The table lists about 660,000 clones, over 12% of them singletons. This CDR3 contains 16 residues. Germline lookup yields CDR1 SGHTA and CDR2 FQGTGA. Germline trimming cut 1 base from V and 1 base from J; bases unmatched to any gene: 5. The sample comes from a study of beta chain features in type 1 diabetes. Background on the study: On cell yields, gender and age, patients and healthy donors were similar.

General study results and limits: Across all four CD4+ subsets, people with type 1 diabetes showed modestly shorter TCRB CDR3s.

This TCR derives from a man aged 18-30 years with type 1 diabetes. This chain links TRBV7-3 with TRBJ2-5; the match to TRBD2 covers 8 bases. The sequencing sample was made of naive CD4+ T cells from blood. The chain's CDR3 is CASSLNQRGSQETQYF. CDR3 DNA sequence: TGTGCCAGCAGCTTAAACCAGCGGGGGTCCCAAGAGACCCAGTACTTC. Full variable domain (missing parts from reference TRBV7-3 and TRBJ2-5): GAGVSQTPSNKVTEKGKYVELRCDPISGHTALYWYRQSLGQGPEFLIYFQGTGAADDSGLPNDRFFAVRPEGSVSTLKIQRTERGDSAVYLCASSLNQRGSQETQYFGPGTRLLVL.